The 15 T cell receptor beta chains in this list originate from one sample, sequenced in a study of T cells after yellow fever vaccination. TCRdb analysed the 5' RACE reads with MiXCR anew, one entry per CDR3 protein. The sample contains 200,000 to 300,000 distinct CDR3 sequences, about 7.1% of which appear only once. Sequenced here: CD4+ T cells sorted from PBMCs, sampled 15 days after the yellow fever booster vaccination. The source is a man aged 25-45 years who received the YFV17D yellow fever vaccine.

This clonotype was seen many times. The genes are TRBV12-3 or TRBV12-4 and TRBJ2-1, with TRBD2 matching over 12 bases. Unmatched junction bases numbered 13, after V lost 5 bases and J lost 5 bases. The CDR3 runs 18 residues. The CDR3 is CASSPYRQTSGGNNEQFF. The DNA for the CDR3 is TGTGCCAGCAGTCCTTACCGCCAGACTAGCGGGGGAAACAATGAGCAGTTCTTC.

In its sample, this clonotype was seen many times. The chain has TRBV19 and TRBJ1-2; D call uncertain. The germline V and J ends were trimmed by 1 base and 4 bases, with 13 bases remaining between them. The CDR3 runs 15 residues. Germline V lookup: CDR1 LNHDA, CDR2 SQIVND (reference sequence). The CDR3 is CASSIGAERAYGYTF. CDR3 sequence (DNA): TGTGCCAGTAGTATAGGCGCAGAGCGCGCCTATGGCTACACCTTC.

This clonotype was observed at least ten times. The chain links TRBV4-3 to TRBJ2-7, with D perhaps TRBD1 or TRBD2 (5 bases each). The V end was cut by 4 bases, the J end by 0 bases, with 22 bases between. The length of the CDR3 is 18 residues. Germline V gene lookup returns CDR1 LGHNA and CDR2 YSLEER. The CDR3 is CASSRQVGLGAISYEQYF. In DNA, the CDR3 is TGCGCCAGCAGCCGACAAGTCGGTCTCGGGGCGATCTCCTACGAGCAGTACTTC.

The rearrangement joins TRBV6-1 to TRBJ2-3; 7 nucleotides align to TRBD1. CDR1 and CDR2 from the germline V gene are MNHNS and SASEGT. The CDR3 has 16 residues. After removal of 6 bases from V and 2 bases from J, the junction contained 11 bases not matched to a gene. For the CDR3, the DNA is TGTGCCAGCAGAGACAGAGGGGGCCCTTCCACAGATACGCAGTATTTT. This gives the protein CASRDRGGPSTDTQYF.

This clonotype was counted many times. The chain links TRBV12-3 or TRBV12-4 to TRBJ2-2; D is unclear. This CDR3 is 14 amino acids long. The V gene lost 3 bases and the J gene lost 0 bases, with 5 bases spanning the gap. CDR3 in DNA: TGTGCCAGCAGTTTGTCGACGAACACCGGGGAGCTGTTTTTT. Translated, it gives CASSLSTNTGELFF.

This clonotype was found a few times. The chain is built from TRBV20-1 and TRBJ2-2; D uncertain. Germline lookup yields CDR1 DFQATT and CDR2 SNEGSKA (reference sequence). This CDR3 is built from 13 residues. V lost 3 bases to trimming and J lost 2 bases, with 7 bases between them. The chain's CDR3 is CSASLVNTGELFF. As DNA, the CDR3 is TGCAGTGCTAGTTTGGTTAACACCGGGGAGCTGTTTTTT.

This clonotype turned up a few times. The chain has TRBV20-1 and TRBJ2-3; the D gene could be TRBD1 or TRBD2 (5 bases each). With 5 bases removed from V and 2 bases from J, the gap between germline ends came to 14 bases. Germline-derived CDR1 and CDR2 are DFQATT and SNEGSKA (reference sequence). CDR3 length: 14 amino acids. This CDR3 is CSAPLRGATDTQYF. CDR3 DNA: TGCAGTGCTCCGCTTAGGGGAGCCACAGATACGCAGTATTTT.

This chain links TRBV6-5 with TRBJ2-3; no clear D gene. Germline CDR1 reads MNHEY; CDR2 reads SVGAGI. V was clipped by 7 bases and J by 0 bases, with 8 bases between them. The CDR3 runs to 13 residues. The chain's CDR3 is CASTAPSTDTQYF. The DNA for the CDR3 is TGTGCCAGCACAGCCCCTAGCACAGATACGCAGTATTTT.

This clonotype was counted many times. The chain is built from TRBV4-2 and TRBJ2-7; 11 bases map to TRBD2. Germline values: CDR1 LGHNA, CDR2 YNFKEQ. This CDR3 spans 18 amino acids. V lost 3 bases to trimming and J lost 3 bases; unmatched junction nucleotides: 13. The CDR3 region is CASSHRTSGLSGFYEQYF. The CDR3 coding sequence is TGTGCCAGCAGCCACCGGACTAGCGGGTTAAGTGGGTTCTACGAGCAGTACTTC.

This clonotype came up many times. The DNA for the CDR3 is TGCGCCAGCAGCCCTAGAACGACAGGGGGCTACGAGCAGTACTTC. Its translation is CASSPRTTGGYEQYF. The gene calls are TRBV5-1 and TRBJ2-7, with TRBD1 identical over 9 bases. J was trimmed by 3 bases and V by 4 bases; bases with no gene match: 8. Germline V gene sequence: CDR1 SGHRS, CDR2 YFSETQ. The CDR3 covers 15 residues.

This clonotype turned up a few times. CDR3 protein: CATSRAPPGAYEQYF. The CDR3 region has the DNA TGTGCCACCAGCAGAGCCCCCCCAGGAGCCTACGAGCAGTACTTC. The gene calls are TRBV15 and TRBJ2-7, with unresolved D. Germline lookup yields CDR1 LNHNV and CDR2 YYDKDF (reference sequence). The CDR3 is 15 amino acids. V gave up 1 base and J gave up 2 bases, with 12 bases separating them.

This clonotype was picked up a small number of times. At one of its ends the junction is not consistent with the germline gene, which may arise from a read error. The chain couples TRBV19 to TRBJ2-1; 8 bases align to TRBD1. The CDR3 has 14 residues. Germline V gives CDR1 LNHDA, CDR2 SQIVND (reference sequence). CDR3 DNA sequence: TGTGCCAGTAGTACAGGGGGCTCCAACAATGAGCAGTTCTTC. Protein: CASSTGGSNNEQFF.

This clonotype has just a few counts. The chain is built from TRBV6-2 or TRBV6-3 and TRBJ1-3; TRBD1 might be the D (5 bases). This CDR3 has 13 amino acids. V dropped 5 bases and J dropped 2 bases, with 7 bases sitting between them. The germline V gene has CDR1 MNHEY and CDR2 SVGEGT. DNA for the CDR3: TGTGCCAGCAGTCGACAGACTGGAAACACCATATATTTT. Translation: CASSRQTGNTIYF.

CDR3 nucleotide sequence: TGTGCCAGTAGTGAAGTAGCGGGAAGGTACGAGCAGTACTTC. This sequence encodes CASSEVAGRYEQYF. The chain links TRBV19 to TRBJ2-7; 8 nucleotides line up with TRBD2. The CDR3 length is 14 residues. In germline, CDR1 is LNHDA, CDR2 SQIVND (reference sequence). V dropped 5 bases and J dropped 4; count of bases not matched to a gene: 7. Using reference TRBV19 and TRBJ2-7 for the parts outside the CDR3, the full variable domain is DGGITQSPKYLFRKEGQNVTLSCEQNLNHDAMYWYRQDPGQGLRLIYYSQIVNDFQKGDIAEGYSVSREKKESFPLTVTSAQKNPTAFYLCASSEVAGRYEQYFGPGTRLTVT.

This chain connects TRBV6-2 or TRBV6-3 to TRBJ2-5, with 8 bases matching TRBD1. This CDR3 is built from 15 residues. Germline lookup yields CDR1 MNHEY and CDR2 SVGEGT. After removal of 2 bases from V and 1 base from J, the junction contained 3 bases not matched to a gene. CDR3 protein: CASSYRTGTQETQYF. In nucleotides, the CDR3 is TGTGCCAGCAGTTACCGGACAGGGACCCAAGAGACCCAGTACTTC.